These 19 T cell receptor beta chains were sequenced from one sample in a study of blood T cells in healthy people across ages. It was with a sample-barcoded 5' primer and a J-beta primer mix that a second PCR of roughly 6 to 11 cycles was run. TCRdb re-called the 5' RACE reads through MiXCR, storing one row per CDR3 protein. The data contain hundreds of thousands of distinct CDR3 sequences, 58% of them singletons. The sequenced sample consisted of blood. Receptors originate from a man aged 55-75 years in good health.

The chain joins TRBV7-9 to TRBJ2-7; D unresolved. The CDR3 is 15 residues long. V was shortened by 1 base and J by 3 bases, with 13 bases between the two germline ends. Germline lookup yields CDR1 SEHNR and CDR2 FQNEAQ (reference sequence). The CDR3 coding sequence is TGTGCCAGCAGCTTAGGGGCGGCCGGGTACTACGAGCAGTACTTC. Encoded protein: CASSLGAAGYYEQYF.

The V call is TRBV20-1, the J call TRBJ2-1; 9 bases line up with TRBD2. There are 14 residues in the CDR3. Germline lookup yields CDR1 DFQATT and CDR2 SNEGSKA (reference sequence). Written as DNA, the CDR3 is TGCAGCACGAGTATTAGCGGGGGCTACAATGAGCAGTTCTTC. This codes for CSTSISGGYNEQFF.

The V and J genes are TRBV2 and TRBJ2-1, with D hard to call. The CDR3 has 13 amino acids. Deletions cut 8 bases from V and 4 bases from J, with 12 bases between. Germline-derived CDR1 and CDR2 are SNHLY and FYNNEI. In DNA, the CDR3 is TGTGCCAGCCTTCCACGACGGTACAATGAGCAGTTCTTC. Translation gives CASLPRRYNEQFF.

The V and J genes are TRBV4-2 and TRBJ2-1; TRBD2 aligns across 11 bases. This CDR3 comprises 18 residues. V lost 0 bases to trimming and J lost 2 bases; unmatched junction nucleotides: 6. The V gene's germline CDR1 is LGHNA and CDR2 YNFKEQ. CDR3 sequence: CASSQDLAGGPTYNEQFF. The DNA for the CDR3 is TGTGCCAGCAGCCAAGATCTAGCGGGGGGACCTACCTACAATGAGCAGTTCTTC.

The rearrangement joins TRBV10-3 to TRBJ1-6, with D hard to call. Germline-derived CDR1 and CDR2 are ENHRY and SYGVKD. This CDR3 has 15 amino acids. Deletions cut 7 bases from V and 7 bases from J, with 17 bases between. CDR3 in amino acids: CAITPGSFYNSPLHF. CDR3 DNA sequence: TGTGCCATCACCCCCGGGAGCTTCTACAATTCACCCCTCCACTTT.

Only a few counts were recorded for this clonotype. The rearrangement links TRBV6-5 to TRBJ2-5; the match to TRBD2 covers 7 bases. This CDR3 is 15 amino acids long. Germline values: CDR1 MNHEY, CDR2 SVGAGI. V lost 5 bases and J lost 2; bases outside the gene matches: 8. CDR3 protein: CASSRTRDDQETQYF. The CDR3 DNA reads as TGTGCCAGCAGTCGGACTAGGGACGATCAAGAGACCCAGTACTTC.

This chain connects TRBV2 to TRBJ2-5; D not certain. Trimming shortened V by 6 bases and J by 9 bases, and 14 bases separated the two germline ends. Germline V CDR1 and CDR2: SNHLY, FYNNEI. The CDR3 sequence is 12 residues long. CDR3 protein: CASRPHFAAQYF. CDR3 nucleotides: TGTGCCAGCAGGCCCCATTTTGCGGCCCAGTACTTC.

This clonotype was found many times. A much larger clone sits a single nucleotide away, making a read error possible. V is TRBV4-2 and J is TRBJ2-5; D gene unclear. V lost 3 bases to trimming and J lost 5 bases, with 16 bases between them. The CDR3 consists of 15 residues. Germline lookup yields CDR1 LGHNA and CDR2 YNFKEQ. CDR3 DNA sequence: TGTGCCAGCAGCCAGCCCTGTCCCCACGGGGAGACCCAGTACTTC. Translating gives CASSQPCPHGETQYF.

This clonotype was observed many times. The rearrangement links TRBV3-1 to TRBJ1-5; the D is unclear. V dropped 0 bases and J dropped 7 bases, with 13 bases sitting between them. The V gene's germline CDR1 is LGHDT and CDR2 YNNKEL (reference sequence). The length of the CDR3 is 15 residues. CDR3 sequence (DNA): TGTGCCAGCAGCCAAGATATCGCCGCTAGCCAGCCCCAGCATTTT. Amino acid sequence: CASSQDIAASQPQHF.

This clonotype was recorded only once. The chain is built from TRBV5-1 and TRBJ2-3; 8 positions agree with TRBD2. Germline V gives CDR1 SGHRS, CDR2 YFSETQ. This CDR3 is 16 amino acids long. J gave up 1 base and V 2 bases, and 6 bases lay outside the gene matches. CDR3 in amino acids: CASSFRSGSGTDTQYF. CDR3 in DNA: TGCGCCAGCAGCTTTAGAAGCGGGAGCGGCACAGATACGCAGTATTTT.

The chain combines TRBV20-1 with TRBJ2-3; perhaps D is TRBD1 or TRBD2 (6 bases each). V gave up 6 bases and J gave up 1 base, with 17 bases separating them. The CDR3 loop spans 15 amino acids. Germline loops: CDR1 DFQATT, CDR2 SNEGSKA (reference sequence). The chain's CDR3 is CSAPRGPAGTDTQYF. The CDR3 nucleotides read TGCAGTGCACCCCGGGGGCCCGCTGGCACAGATACGCAGTATTTT.

This chain joins TRBV10-3 and TRBJ1-4; tentatively, D is TRBD1 (6 bases). Trimming stripped 3 bases from V and 2 bases from J, with 10 bases between. Germline CDR1 is ENHRY and CDR2 is SYGVKD. There are 15 residues in the CDR3. CDR3 nucleotides: TGTGCCATCAGTGAAACACAGGGCACTAATGAAAAACTGTTTTTT. It is translated as CAISETQGTNEKLFF.

The rearrangement joins TRBV20-1 to TRBJ2-3; D perhaps matches TRBD1 (6 bases). The CDR3 loop spans 13 amino acids. V shed 6 bases and J shed 0 bases, with 10 bases lying between them. The V gene's germline CDR1 is DFQATT and CDR2 SNEGSKA (reference sequence). The CDR3 spells CSAKGQSTDTQYF. DNA of the CDR3: TGCAGTGCAAAAGGACAGAGCACAGATACGCAGTATTTT.

The chain combines TRBV20-1 with TRBJ2-1, with D possibly TRBD2 on 6 matching bases. Per the germline V gene, CDR1 is DFQATT and CDR2 is SNEGSKA (reference sequence). Trimming removed 1 base at V and 13 bases at J, with 17 bases between. The CDR3 has 13 residues. The CDR3 DNA reads TGCAGTGCTAGAGGGCTCCGACTAGAGACCCAGTTCTTC. Amino acids: CSARGLRLETQFF.

The chain is built from TRBV12-3 or TRBV12-4 and TRBJ2-5; 7 nucleotides align to TRBD1. This CDR3 spans 14 amino acids. J was trimmed by 4 bases and V by 1 base; bases with no gene match: 3. CDR3 coding DNA: TGTGCCAGCAGTTTAGGGTCAGGGGGAGAGACCCAGTACTTC. It is translated as CASSLGSGGETQYF.

This clonotype has a handful of counts. V usage is TRBV11-2 and J usage is TRBJ2-7, with D tentatively TRBD2 (5 bases). The V gene lost 1 base and the J gene lost 6 bases, with 7 bases spanning the gap. The V gene's germline CDR1 is SGHAT and CDR2 FQNNGV. The length of the CDR3 is 12 residues. The CDR3 loop reads CASSLAEGEQYF. As DNA, the CDR3 is TGTGCCAGCAGCTTAGCCGAGGGCGAGCAGTACTTC.

The chain is built from TRBV5-4 and TRBJ1-1, with 8 bases aligning to TRBD1. J lost 7 bases, V lost 6 bases, and 2 bases had no gene match. Germline V gene data show CDR1 as SGHNT and CDR2 as YYREEE (reference sequence). CDR3 length: 11 amino acids. The CDR3 here is CASTQGGEAFF. The CDR3 region has the DNA TGTGCCAGCACACAGGGGGGTGAAGCTTTCTTT.

This chain joins TRBV6-2 or TRBV6-3 and TRBJ1-1; a possible D gene is TRBD1 (6 bases). Trimming pared 6 bases from V and 5 bases from J, leaving 7 bases between. CDR1 and CDR2 from the germline V gene are MNHEY and SVGEGT. The CDR3 spans 11 residues. The chain's CDR3 is CASRTGTEAFF. The DNA for the CDR3 is TGTGCCAGCAGAACAGGGACTGAAGCTTTCTTT.

This clonotype was recorded a few times. The chain has TRBV2 and TRBJ2-7, with TRBD2 identical over 7 bases. The CDR3 is 13 residues long. Trimming at V came to 6 bases and at J to 0 bases, leaving 2 bases not matched to a gene. CDR1 and CDR2 from the germline V gene are SNHLY and FYNNEI. CDR3 region: CASSGTNSYEQYF. DNA for the CDR3: TGTGCCAGCAGCGGGACTAACTCCTACGAGCAGTACTTC.